The source of this TCR beta chain is a study of identical twins. MiXCR, applied by TCRdb to the 5' RACE reads, yields one record per CDR3 protein. The table records 350,000 or so distinct CDR3 sequences, approximately 10% of them present only once. Study-level points and caveats: Insertions ran lower in abundant cord blood beta clonotypes, though not in memory repertoires. Models underpredicted monozygotic twin sharing of out-of-frame TCR alpha.

CDR1 is MGHRA and CDR2 is YSYEKL in the germline V gene. Trimming stripped 2 bases from V and 4 bases from J, with 11 bases between. This CDR3 contains 14 residues. The table lists this clonotype with a few counts. Its target is not known. The V call is TRBV4-1, the J call TRBJ1-1; D not resolved. The specimen was naive T cells sorted from blood. The clonotype originates from a woman in her fifties or sixties in good health. The CDR3 spells CASSQQALRTEAFF. CDR3 DNA: TGCGCCAGCAGCCAACAGGCCCTTCGCACTGAAGCTTTCTTT.